This TCR beta chain is drawn from a study of identical twins. In its sample, this clonotype was seen a few times. What it recognizes is unknown. Study-level results: Not following the same donors, the study drew its conclusions from cross-sectional statistical analysis. Out-of-frame beta chain sequences displayed weaker excess sharing between twins. Zero-insertion analyses could be partly confounded by invariant MAIT and iNKT cells.

The CDR3 totals 14 residues. Trimming removed 6 bases from V and 4 bases from J; junction bases left unmatched: 7. Germline CDR1 MNHEY, CDR2 SVGEGT. Via MiXCR, TCRdb re-called the 5' RACE reads, giving one row per CDR3 protein. The table records 690,000 or so distinct CDR3 sequences, 6% to 6.5% of them present only once. This chain connects TRBV6-2 or TRBV6-3 to TRBJ2-5; 8 bases map to TRBD1. Source material: naive T cells sorted from blood. The TCR comes from a man younger than 35 in good health. The CDR3 sequence is CASSLDRVAETQYF. The CDR3 nucleotides read TGTGCCAGCAGCCTGGACAGGGTTGCAGAGACCCAGTACTTC.